The 21 T cell receptor beta chains listed next were all sequenced from one sample in a study of blood T cell repertoires in COVID-19. TCRdb's table, derived via immunoSEQ multiplex PCR, lists solely in-frame clones and lacks some. The sample consists of 140,000 to 150,000 clones, 75% to 90% of them appearing once. The sequenced material came from peripheral blood. These receptors originate from an older woman with COVID-19, enrolled during active disease.

The DNA for the CDR3 is TGTGCCAGCCAATTTAGGCAGGACACTGAAGCTTTCTTT. As protein: CASQFRQDTEAFF. The rearrangement links TRBV5-5 to TRBJ1-1; D gene ambiguous. Trimming took 7 bases from V and 3 from J, leaving 13 bases between them. Per the germline V gene, CDR1 is SGHKS and CDR2 is YYEKEE (reference sequence). CDR3 length: 13 amino acids.

V and J are TRBV27 and TRBJ2-1; TRBD1 is a possible D gene (6 bases). The CDR3 sequence is 13 residues long. Looked up from germline, CDR1 is MNHEY and CDR2 is SMNVEV (reference sequence). V was cut by 3 bases and J by 6 bases, with 9 bases left in between. CDR3: CASSFKGGNEQFF. As DNA, the CDR3 is TGTGCCAGCAGTTTTAAAGGGGGCAATGAGCAGTTCTTC.

This clone appeared once. V and J are TRBV5-1 and TRBJ1-2, with 9 bases that match TRBD1. From germline, CDR1 is SGHRS and CDR2 YFSETQ. Trimming removed 0 bases from V and 8 bases from J; junction bases left unmatched: 5. The CDR3 covers 14 residues. The CDR3 loop is CASSLGTGGGGYTF. The CDR3 DNA sequence: TGCGCCAGCAGCTTGGGTACAGGGGGCGGAGGCTACACCTTC.

The chain joins TRBV9 to TRBJ1-3, with TRBD1 as a possible D gene (5 bases). This CDR3 is 16 amino acids long. Trimming removed 2 bases at V and 0 bases at J, with 12 bases between. The germline gives CDR1 SGDLS, CDR2 YYNGEE. The CDR3 DNA is TGTGCCAGCAGCGTTGGTCAGGGAGGCTCTGGAAACACCATATATTTT. This sequence encodes CASSVGQGGSGNTIYF.

The V call is TRBV6-1, the J call TRBJ1-1; D uncertain. The CDR3 consists of 13 residues. V lost 3 bases, J lost 1 base, and 6 bases lay in between. Germline V gene lookup returns CDR1 MNHNS and CDR2 SASEGT. The chain's CDR3 is CASSEYPNTEAFF. Here the CDR3 DNA reads TGTGCCAGCAGTGAGTATCCGAACACTGAAGCTTTCTTT.

This chain connects TRBV11-2 to TRBJ1-1, with TRBD1 as a possible D gene (6 bases). Germline V gene sequence: CDR1 SGHAT, CDR2 FQNNGV. The V gene lost 1 base and the J gene lost 1 base, with 16 bases spanning the gap. This CDR3 comprises 17 residues. The CDR3 DNA sequence: TGTGCCAGCAGCTTAGGCGGGTGGGGCAGGGGGAACACTGAAGCTTTCTTT. Encoded protein: CASSLGGWGRGNTEAFF.

The rearrangement uses TRBV6-5 and TRBJ1-1, with D possibly matching TRBD1 (5 bases). Germline CDR1 is MNHEY and CDR2 is SVGAGI. The CDR3 loop spans 14 amino acids. With 6 bases removed from V and 3 bases from J, the gap between germline ends came to 14 bases. The DNA for the CDR3 is TGTGCCAGCAGGAAGGGGTTTGGGTACACTGAAGCTTTCTTT. This encodes CASRKGFGYTEAFF.

The chain joins TRBV6-5 to TRBJ2-5; maybe TRBD1 (5 bases). The length of the CDR3 is 14 residues. V was clipped by 1 base and J by 5 bases, with 11 bases between them. CDR1 MNHEY and CDR2 SVGAGI come from the germline V gene. In DNA, the CDR3 is TGTGCCAGCAGTTACTTAGGGGCCGAGGAGACCCAGTACTTC. Amino acids: CASSYLGAEETQYF.

This chain uses TRBV6-5 with TRBJ2-2; possibly TRBD1 for D (5 bases). Germline values: CDR1 MNHEY, CDR2 SVGAGI. Trimming removed 2 bases at V and 7 bases at J, with 8 bases between. There are 13 residues in the CDR3. CDR3 sequence: CASSYVRGGELFF. CDR3 nucleotide sequence: TGTGCCAGCAGTTACGTTAGGGGCGGGGAGCTGTTTTTT.

The chain combines TRBV7-9 with TRBJ1-1; D unclear. The CDR3 contains 12 residues. CDR1 is SEHNR, CDR2 FQNEAQ, per germline (reference sequence). The V end lost 8 bases, the J end lost 4 bases, and 11 bases lay between the germline ends. The CDR3 DNA follows: TGTGCCAGCTTCGGTTTGAGCACTGAAGCTTTCTTT. Its protein product is CASFGLSTEAFF.

J is TRBJ1-2 and V is TRBV18; maybe TRBD1 (5 bases). V was trimmed by 0 bases and J by 3 bases, leaving 14 bases between them. The CDR3 is 16 amino acids. From germline, CDR1 is KGHSH and CDR2 LQKENI. Here the CDR3 DNA reads TGTGCCAGCTCACCACCTCAATCTCAGGGCTACTATGGCTACACCTTC. Translated: CASSPPQSQGYYGYTF.

V and J are TRBV18 and TRBJ2-1; 7 bases match TRBD1. Germline lookup yields CDR1 KGHSH and CDR2 LQKENI. With 2 bases clipped from V and 4 bases from J, the junction kept 2 bases outside the gene matches. The CDR3 is 14 amino acids. The CDR3 loop reads CASSPGTAYNEQFF. The CDR3 DNA reads as TGTGCCAGCTCACCAGGGACAGCTTACAATGAGCAGTTCTTC. The full variable domain, completed using reference TRBV18 and TRBJ2-1, is NAGVMQNPRHLVRRRGQEARLRCSPMKGHSHVYWYRQLPEEGLKFMVYLQKENIIDESGMPKERFSAEFPKEGPSILRIQQVVRGDSAAYFCASSPGTAYNEQFFGPGTRLTVL.

The genes are TRBV6-5 and TRBJ2-3; perhaps TRBD2 as D (7 bases). CDR3 length equals 15 residues. V was trimmed by 2 bases and J by 1 base, leaving 10 bases between them. Looked up from germline, CDR1 is MNHEY and CDR2 is SVGAGI. The CDR3 sequence is CASSYPGGRTDTQYF. CDR3 bases: TGTGCCAGCAGTTACCCCGGGGGGCGCACAGATACGCAGTATTTT.

This rearrangement joins TRBV4-2 to TRBJ1-5; D not certain. The CDR3 has 15 amino acids. Trimming removed 0 bases from V and 6 bases from J, with 12 bases in between. Germline CDR1 reads LGHNA; CDR2 reads YNFKEQ. CDR3 DNA sequence: TGTGCCAGCAGCCAAGAATTCGCGGGATCTCAGCCCCAGCATTTT. The encoded protein is CASSQEFAGSQPQHF.

The chain carries TRBV27 and TRBJ1-6; the D gene is possibly TRBD1 (5 bases). Looked up from germline, CDR1 is MNHEY and CDR2 is SMNVEV (reference sequence). V lost 9 bases and J 10 bases, leaving 22 bases between the germline ends. There are 15 residues in the CDR3. The CDR3 reads CASPKGDREGSPLHF. CDR3 in DNA: TGTGCCAGTCCGAAAGGGGATCGGGAGGGCTCACCCCTCCACTTT.

The gene calls are TRBV6-5 and TRBJ2-7, with D hard to call. CDR1 is MNHEY, CDR2 SVGAGI, per germline. There are 13 residues in the CDR3. V lost 2 bases, J lost 1 base, and 6 bases lay in between. CDR3 coding DNA: TGTGCCAGCAGTTACACTGGTTCCTACGAGCAGTACTTC. Protein sequence: CASSYTGSYEQYF.

This clone was picked up a small number of times. Different DNA sequences within this sample yield the same CDR3. V is TRBV7-9 and J is TRBJ1-5, with D uncertain. Germline V gene lookup returns CDR1 SEHNR and CDR2 FQNEAQ (reference sequence). Deletions cut 3 bases from V and 5 bases from J, with 5 bases between. The CDR3 spans 12 residues. The CDR3 nucleotides read TGTGCCAGCAGCTTGGGAGATCAGCCCCAGCATTTT. Translation gives CASSLGDQPQHF.

The rearrangement uses TRBV19 and TRBJ2-1; TRBD2 aligns across 8 bases. V lost 4 bases, J lost 7 bases, and 6 bases stayed unmatched. The CDR3 length is 14 residues. Germline loops: CDR1 LNHDA, CDR2 SQIVND (reference sequence). For the CDR3, the DNA is TGTGCCAGTAGTAGTCTAGCGGGTATAAATGAGCAGTTCTTC. This sequence encodes CASSSLAGINEQFF.

This clone was seen only a few times. The rearrangement links TRBV6-5 to TRBJ1-1; D unresolved. V was cut by 4 bases and J by 4 bases, with 13 bases left in between. The germline V gene has CDR1 MNHEY and CDR2 SVGAGI. The CDR3 sequence is 14 residues long. CDR3: CASSLSQAGTEAFF. DNA for the CDR3: TGTGCCAGCAGTTTGAGCCAAGCAGGCACTGAAGCTTTCTTT.

This chain uses TRBV4-3 with TRBJ2-1; D is perhaps TRBD2 (6 bases). The CDR3 has 16 residues. CDR1 is LGHNA and CDR2 is YSLEER in the germline V gene. Trimming took 1 base from V and 0 from J, leaving 10 bases between them. CDR3 coding DNA: TGCGCCAGCAGCCAAGGGGGGGTTAGCTCCTACAATGAGCAGTTCTTC. It encodes CASSQGGVSSYNEQFF.

V is TRBV24-1 and J is TRBJ2-5; TRBD2 matches at 10 bases. V shed 3 bases, J shed 5 bases, and the junction held 8 bases outside the gene matches. The CDR3 length is 16 residues. Germline V gene sequence: CDR1 KGHDR, CDR2 SFDVKD. CDR3 residues: CATSDRGAGGRETQYF. The CDR3 DNA reads as TGTGCCACCAGTGATAGAGGAGCGGGGGGGCGCGAGACCCAGTACTTC.